The 17 T cell receptor beta chains listed next were all sequenced from one sample in a study of blood T cells in healthy people across ages. The use of a sample-barcoded 5' primer and a J-beta primer mix characterized a second PCR of roughly 7 to 12 cycles. TCRdb processed the 5' RACE reads anew with MiXCR; each CDR3 protein has one entry. The sample carries roughly 1.5 million distinct CDR3 sequences, approximately 39% recorded once. The sequenced sample was blood. These receptor sequences come from a woman between 18 and 29 years old in good health.

The chain has TRBV9 and TRBJ1-1, with D perhaps TRBD1 (6 bases). Trimming removed 6 bases at V and 7 bases at J, with 22 bases between. CDR3 length equals 15 residues. Looked up from germline, CDR1 is SGDLS and CDR2 is YYNGEE. CDR3 coding DNA: TGTGCCAGCAACCCGGGGGGCAGGGCTCCCCATGAAGCTTTCTTT. Translation: CASNPGGRAPHEAFF.

As DNA, the CDR3 is TGTGCCATCATGTCGAGCTCCTACAATGAGCAGTTCTTC. The encoded protein is CAIMSSSYNEQFF. The chain joins TRBV10-3 to TRBJ2-1; no clear D gene. The CDR3 has 13 amino acids. Germline-derived CDR1 and CDR2 are ENHRY and SYGVKD. Trimming left V 7 bases short and J 0 bases short, with 7 bases between.

This clonotype was seen only a few times. The chain combines TRBV20-1 with TRBJ2-1, with TRBD2 matching over 9 bases. The V gene end was trimmed by 1 base and the J gene end by 4 bases; junction bases not matched to a gene: 8. The germline V gene encodes CDR1 DFQATT and CDR2 SNEGSKA (reference sequence). The CDR3 is 16 amino acids. CDR3 coding DNA: TGCAGTGCTAGAGGCTCTAGCGGGGAGACATACAATGAGCAGTTCTTC. Encoded protein: CSARGSSGETYNEQFF.

The gene calls are TRBV7-9 and TRBJ2-4; D assignment may be TRBD1 or TRBD2 (5 bases each). With 6 bases removed from V and 13 bases from J, the gap between germline ends came to 16 bases. Germline-derived CDR1 and CDR2 are SEHNR and FQNEAQ (reference sequence). The CDR3 has 12 amino acids. The CDR3 nucleotides read TGTGCCAGCAGAGAGGGTTTGGGGGAGCAGTACTTC. It codes for CASREGLGEQYF.

J is TRBJ1-3 and V is TRBV28; possibly TRBD1 for D (5 bases). The CDR3 contains 15 residues. The germline V gene has CDR1 MDHEN and CDR2 SYDVKM. Trimming stripped 5 bases from V and 5 bases from J, with 16 bases between. The CDR3 sequence is CASSPSGIRRNTIYF. CDR3 in DNA: TGTGCCAGCAGTCCATCAGGGATACGTAGAAACACCATATATTTT.

The chain has TRBV20-1 and TRBJ1-4; TRBD1 agrees at 8 bases. J gave up 8 bases and V 0 bases, and 11 bases lay outside the gene matches. Germline CDR1 DFQATT, CDR2 SNEGSKA (reference sequence). The CDR3 is 16 residues long. The CDR3 sequence is CSARDKPGGLREKLFF. In DNA, the CDR3 is TGCAGTGCTAGAGACAAACCAGGGGGCTTACGGGAAAAACTGTTTTTT.

The chain uses TRBV18 and TRBJ2-4; tentative D call: TRBD2 (5 bases). The CDR3 length is 14 residues. Germline V lookup: CDR1 KGHSH, CDR2 LQKENI. V was trimmed by 0 bases and J by 4 bases, leaving 7 bases between them. The CDR3: CASSPPSGKNIQYF. As DNA, the CDR3 is TGTGCCAGCTCACCACCGAGCGGAAAAAACATTCAGTACTTC.

The gene calls are TRBV4-3 and TRBJ1-2; D possibly corresponds to TRBD1 (6 bases). From germline, CDR1 is LGHNA and CDR2 YSLEER. The V gene lost 2 bases and the J gene lost 5 bases, with 15 bases spanning the gap. This CDR3 comprises 15 residues. The CDR3 protein is CASSQTSTGSYGYTF. The CDR3 DNA follows: TGCGCCAGCAGCCAAACATCAACAGGGTCTTATGGCTACACCTTC.

A few counts support this clonotype. This sequence joins TRBV27 and TRBJ1-2; tentatively, D is TRBD1 (5 bases). This CDR3 is built from 15 residues. Germline-derived CDR1 and CDR2 are MNHEY and SMNVEV (reference sequence). V lost 0 bases and J 4 bases, leaving 12 bases between the germline ends. This CDR3 is CASSLSTGSLYGYTF. In DNA form, the CDR3 reads TGTGCCAGCAGTTTATCCACAGGCTCCCTCTATGGCTACACCTTC.

This rearrangement joins TRBV29-1 to TRBJ1-2; weak D call: TRBD1 (5 bases). CDR3 size: 11 residues. The V end was cut by 4 bases, the J end by 8 bases, with 11 bases between. The germline CDR1 and CDR2 sequences are SQVTM and ANQGSEA. Here the CDR3 DNA reads TGCAGCGTTGCAGGGAACGGCGGCTACACCTTC. Translating gives CSVAGNGGYTF.

The chain couples TRBV20-1 to TRBJ1-6; 11 bases agree with TRBD1. CDR3 length: 15 amino acids. After removal of 1 base from V and 10 bases from J, the junction contained 6 bases not matched to a gene. CDR1 and CDR2 from the germline V gene are DFQATT and SNEGSKA (reference sequence). In DNA form, the CDR3 reads TGCAGTGCTAGAGTAGGGGACAGGGGGTTCTCACCCCTCCACTTT. It codes for CSARVGDRGFSPLHF.

The chain employs TRBV7-8 and TRBJ2-1; 8 bases are shared with TRBD2. The J call may not be correct, given that the DNA end is closer to TRBJ2-7. CDR1 SGHVS and CDR2 FQNEAQ come from the germline V gene. The CDR3 consists of 16 residues. The CDR3 here is CASSTRVAGIYNEQYF. Here the CDR3 DNA reads TGTGCCAGCAGCACCCGGGTAGCGGGAATCTACAATGAGCAGTACTTC.

This chain joins TRBV25-1 and TRBJ2-6, with 7 bases aligning to TRBD1. CDR1 MGHDK and CDR2 SYGVNS come from the germline V gene. The CDR3 contains 16 residues. Unmatched junction bases numbered 7, after V lost 7 bases and J lost 1 base. CDR3 DNA: TGTGCCAGCACGGGACAGTTAGCATCTGGGGCCAACGTCCTGACTTTC. Protein: CASTGQLASGANVLTF. Filled out from reference TRBV25-1 and TRBJ2-6, the complete variable domain reads EADIYQTPRYLVIGTGKKITLECSQTMGHDKMYWYQQDPGMELHLIHYSYGVNSTEKGDLSSESTVSRIRTEHFPLTLESARPSHTSQYLCASTGQLASGANVLTFGAGSRLTVL.

The chain carries TRBV7-9 and TRBJ2-2, with D possibly TRBD1 on 6 matching bases. With 9 bases removed from V and 1 base from J, the gap between germline ends came to 12 bases. CDR3 size: 14 residues. Germline V lookup: CDR1 SEHNR, CDR2 FQNEAQ (reference sequence). Here the CDR3 DNA reads TGTGCCAGTAAACAGGGAGTGAACACCGGGGAGCTGTTTTTT. Encoded protein: CASKQGVNTGELFF.

The sample holds a few counts of this clonotype. The rearrangement links TRBV4-3 to TRBJ1-2; D ambiguous. This CDR3 has 15 amino acids. Per germline, CDR1 LGHNA and CDR2 YSLEER. V was clipped by 0 bases and J by 3 bases, with 11 bases between them. CDR3 protein: CASSQDLGSYYGYTF. CDR3 coding DNA: TGCGCCAGCAGCCAAGATCTTGGCAGCTACTATGGCTACACCTTC.

This clonotype was seen a single time. The V and J genes are TRBV4-1 and TRBJ1-4, with D perhaps matching TRBD1 (5 bases). V lost 3 bases and J lost 4, with 18 bases in between. The CDR3 loop spans 17 amino acids. Looked up from germline, CDR1 is MGHRA and CDR2 is YSYEKL. The CDR3, as DNA: TGCGCCAGCAGCCAGTTAATCAGAGGGGCAATTAATGAAAAACTGTTTTTT. It yields the protein CASSQLIRGAINEKLFF.

This clonotype was seen only a few times. The chain uses TRBV4-3 and TRBJ2-3, with 8 bases aligning to TRBD2. Germline-derived CDR1 and CDR2 are LGHNA and YSLEER. V was pared by 1 base and J by 3 bases, with 9 bases of the junction left unmatched. CDR3 length: 17 amino acids. CDR3 sequence reads: CASSQGSAGVGTDTQYF. CDR3 sequence (DNA): TGCGCCAGCAGCCAAGGGTCAGCGGGAGTAGGGACAGATACGCAGTATTTT.